This passage covers 24 T cell receptor beta chains from one sample sequenced in a study of beta chain features in type 1 diabetes. Reverse transcribing all isolated RNA meant expressed TCRB transcripts were sequenced. Using immunoSEQ multiplex PCR, the repertoire was profiled, and TCRdb retains in-frame clones only, with some absent. The sample carries 600,000 to 650,000 clones, roughly 15% recorded once. What was sequenced was naive CD4+ T cells from blood. Receptor source: a man aged 18 to 29 in good health.

This clone was seen only a few times. V and J are TRBV7-2 and TRBJ1-2; D is possibly TRBD1 (5 bases). The CDR3 sequence is 13 residues long. In germline, CDR1 is SGHTA, CDR2 FQGNSA. The V gene lost 3 bases and the J gene lost 5 bases, with 10 bases spanning the gap. The CDR3 nucleotides are TGTGCCAGCAGCTTGGGGCAGAAGTATGGCTACACCTTC. Protein product: CASSLGQKYGYTF.

This clone has a handful of counts. V and J are TRBV7-9 and TRBJ1-2, with unresolved D. Germline-derived CDR1 and CDR2 are SEHNR and FQNEAQ (reference sequence). The V gene lost 2 bases and the J gene lost 1 base, with 5 bases spanning the gap. The CDR3 has 13 residues. DNA for the CDR3: TGTGCCAGCAGCTTACGGATTAACTATGGCTACACCTTC. Amino acids: CASSLRINYGYTF.

This clone was counted a few times. CDR3 protein: CAISESSGGPYEQYF. CDR3 coding DNA: TGTGCCATCAGTGAGTCGTCGGGAGGGCCTTACGAGCAGTACTTC. The chain employs TRBV10-3 and TRBJ2-7; 8 nucleotides agree with TRBD2. The CDR3 length is 15 residues. V trimming: 0 bases; J trimming: 4 bases; junction bases outside the gene matches: 5. Germline CDR1 ENHRY, CDR2 SYGVKD.

This clone occurred a few times. This sequence joins TRBV6-5 and TRBJ2-5, with TRBD1 as a possible D gene (7 bases). Judging by the DNA end, TRBJ2-7 fits better; the J call may be wrong. CDR1 is MNHEY and CDR2 is SVGAGI in the germline V gene. The CDR3 has 15 residues. CDR3 nucleotides: TGTGCCAGCAGTCCAGGGGGGACTGCCAACTACGAGCAGTACTTC. Residues: CASSPGGTANYEQYF.

This clone was seen a few times. V is TRBV2 and J is TRBJ1-3; D gene ambiguous. The CDR3 has 15 residues. The V end lost 8 bases, the J end lost 0 bases, and 14 bases lay between the germline ends. Germline V gives CDR1 SNHLY, CDR2 FYNNEI. CDR3 sequence (DNA): TGTGCCAGCTCAGTGTTAGGGATCTCTGGAAACACCATATATTTT. This translates into CASSVLGISGNTIYF.

The CDR3 here is CASKGPAGYSYNEQFF. DNA of the CDR3: TGTGCCAGCAAGGGTCCCGCGGGTTACTCCTACAATGAGCAGTTCTTC. The rearrangement uses TRBV7-2 and TRBJ2-1; a weak D match, TRBD2 (5 bases). Trimming cost V 7 bases and J 0 bases, with 16 bases left between them. The CDR3 sequence is 16 residues long. Germline-derived CDR1 and CDR2 are SGHTA and FQGNSA.

This rearrangement joins TRBV23-1 to TRBJ2-4; D possibly corresponds to TRBD1 (6 bases). TRBV23-1 is labeled an ORF, and its function is uncertain. V lost 1 base to trimming and J lost 0 bases, with 25 bases between them. The CDR3 runs to 21 residues. CDR3 in DNA: TGCGCCAGCAGTCAATGGGGGCGACAGGTCCCAAGAACGAGAGCCAAAAACATTCAGTACTTC. Translating it yields CASSQWGRQVPRTRAKNIQYF.

V gene TRBV7-8 combines with J gene TRBJ1-5, with 7 bases aligning to TRBD1. The CDR3 contains 14 residues. V lost 5 bases and J lost 3; bases outside the gene matches: 4. The germline V gene encodes CDR1 SGHVS and CDR2 FQNEAQ. The CDR3 sequence is CASSVGQNNQPQHF. CDR3 nucleotides: TGTGCCAGCAGCGTGGGACAGAACAATCAGCCCCAGCATTTT.

This clone was recorded once. The gene calls are TRBV19 and TRBJ2-5; TRBD2 matches 10 bases. The germline V gene encodes CDR1 LNHDA and CDR2 SQIVND (reference sequence). This CDR3 spans 15 amino acids. Trimming took 3 bases from V and 4 from J; bases not matched to a gene: 5. CDR3 region: CASSIWPSGGETQYF. CDR3 coding DNA: TGTGCCAGTAGTATTTGGCCTAGCGGGGGAGAGACCCAGTACTTC. Combining the CDR3 with reference TRBV19 and TRBJ2-5 gives the whole variable domain DGGITQSPKYLFRKEGQNVTLSCEQNLNHDAMYWYRQDPGQGLRLIYYSQIVNDFQKGDIAEGYSVSREKKESFPLTVTSAQKNPTAFYLCASSIWPSGGETQYFGPGTRLLVL.

This chain joins TRBV29-1 and TRBJ1-6; D may be TRBD1 (5 bases). CDR1 and CDR2 from the germline V gene are SQVTM and ANQGSEA. CDR3 length equals 15 residues. With 7 bases removed from V and 3 bases from J, the gap between germline ends came to 16 bases. Here the CDR3 DNA reads TGCAGCGCACGGATAGGGACTCACTATAATTCACCCCTCCACTTT. Its protein product is CSARIGTHYNSPLHF.

This clone was counted only a few times. The chain couples TRBV5-1 to TRBJ2-7; 9 bases match TRBD2. V shed 0 bases, J shed 0 bases, and the junction held 4 bases outside the gene matches. The CDR3 contains 16 residues. Germline V gives CDR1 SGHRS, CDR2 YFSETQ. The CDR3 region is CASSLVGSGGSYEQYF. The DNA of the CDR3 is TGCGCCAGCAGCTTGGTTGGTAGCGGGGGCTCCTACGAGCAGTACTTC. Full variable domain (outside the CDR3, taken from reference TRBV5-1 and TRBJ2-7): KAGVTQTPRYLIKTRGQQVTLSCSPISGHRSVSWYQQTPGQGLQFLFEYFSETQRNKGNFPGRFSGRQFSNSRSEMNVSTLELGDSALYLCASSLVGSGGSYEQYFGPGTRLTVT.

This clone has just a few counts. The chain links TRBV7-2 to TRBJ2-3; D is unresolved. In germline, CDR1 is SGHTA, CDR2 FQGNSA. The V and J ends lost 5 bases and 7 bases respectively, with 10 bases between them. The CDR3 runs to 12 residues. CDR3 in amino acids: CASSLRLNTQYF. The CDR3 DNA sequence: TGTGCCAGCAGCCTGCGGCTAAATACGCAGTATTTT.

A few counts support this clone. The V and J genes are TRBV29-1 and TRBJ2-7; TRBD1 aligns across 9 bases. This CDR3 has 15 amino acids. Trimming removed 7 bases from V and 2 bases from J; junction bases left unmatched: 12. CDR1 is SQVTM, CDR2 ANQGSEA, per germline. CDR3 loop: CSDQPRGQGPYEQYF. CDR3 coding DNA: TGCAGCGATCAACCAAGGGGACAGGGCCCCTACGAGCAGTACTTC.

This clone has ten or more counts. The CDR3 loop reads CASSFGPYEQYF. CDR3 coding DNA: TGTGCCAGCAGCTTTGGACCCTACGAGCAGTACTTC. V gene TRBV14 combines with J gene TRBJ2-7; D call uncertain. V shed 5 bases and J shed 2 bases, with 7 bases lying between them. The CDR3 runs to 12 residues. Germline V CDR1 and CDR2: SGHDN, FVKESK.

This clone was seen more than once but under ten times. This chain joins TRBV10-3 and TRBJ1-2; D gene unclear. Trimming pared 3 bases from V and 4 bases from J, leaving 15 bases between. Germline CDR1 is ENHRY and CDR2 is SYGVKD. The CDR3 has 15 amino acids. The CDR3, as DNA: TGTGCCATCAGTGAAGGGCAGTCCGGCGGCTATGGCTACACCTTC. This encodes CAISEGQSGGYGYTF.

The chain recombines TRBV9 with TRBJ1-2; no definite D call. CDR3 length: 13 residues. Trimming shortened V by 7 bases and J by 0 bases, and 10 bases separated the two germline ends. CDR1 and CDR2 from the germline V gene are SGDLS and YYNGEE. CDR3 nucleotides: TGTGCCAGCCGAGAGGACGCTAACTATGGCTACACCTTC. Protein sequence: CASREDANYGYTF.

The sample holds a few counts of this clone. The chain has TRBV19 and TRBJ2-2; D remains unclear. Deletions cut 8 bases from V and 4 bases from J, with 11 bases between. Per germline, CDR1 LNHDA and CDR2 SQIVND (reference sequence). The CDR3 has 13 residues. The CDR3 reads CASFLRTTGELFF. The CDR3 DNA reads as TGTGCCAGTTTCCTTCGGACCACCGGGGAGCTGTTTTTT.

The V gene is TRBV20-1, the J gene TRBJ1-2, with D uncertain. This CDR3 is built from 11 residues. CDR1 is DFQATT and CDR2 is SNEGSKA in the germline V gene (reference sequence). Deletions cut 1 base from V and 8 bases from J, with 8 bases between. In nucleotides, the CDR3 is TGCAGTGCTAGAGGCTTTGAGGGCTACACCTTC. Protein: CSARGFEGYTF.

This clone appeared a few times. The chain joins TRBV28 to TRBJ2-5; no firm D call. CDR3 length: 11 amino acids. Germline V gene sequence: CDR1 MDHEN, CDR2 SYDVKM. The V and J ends lost 6 bases and 2 bases respectively, with 4 bases between them. This chain's CDR3 is CASSDQETQYF. The CDR3 bases are TGTGCCAGCAGCGATCAAGAGACCCAGTACTTC.

This chain uses TRBV7-3 with TRBJ2-1; D is possibly TRBD1 (5 bases). Deletions cut 4 bases from V and 4 bases from J, with 11 bases between. Germline loops: CDR1 SGHTA, CDR2 FQGTGA. The CDR3 covers 14 residues. As DNA, the CDR3 is TGTGCCAGCAGCTCAAGGGGCAAATACAATGAGCAGTTCTTC. Translated: CASSSRGKYNEQFF. Complete variable domain (other parts from reference TRBV7-3 and TRBJ2-1): GAGVSQTPSNKVTEKGKYVELRCDPISGHTALYWYRQSLGQGPEFLIYFQGTGAADDSGLPNDRFFAVRPEGSVSTLKIQRTERGDSAVYLCASSSRGKYNEQFFGPGTRLTVL.

This clone has only a few counts. V usage is TRBV10-3 and J usage is TRBJ1-1; the D is unclear. Trimming pared 6 bases from V and 1 base from J, leaving 12 bases between. Germline loops: CDR1 ENHRY, CDR2 SYGVKD. This CDR3 region has 14 residues. The DNA of the CDR3 is TGTGCCATCAGATTTAGAGCAGGGAACACTGAAGCTTTCTTT. This gives the protein CAIRFRAGNTEAFF.

This clone was picked up a small number of times. V usage is TRBV11-2 and J usage is TRBJ2-3; 7 nucleotides agree with TRBD2. The CDR3 is 12 amino acids. J lost 10 bases, V lost 6 bases, and 7 bases had no gene match. Germline CDR1 and CDR2: SGHAT and FQNNGV. CDR3 protein: CASRNRAGAQYF. In DNA form, the CDR3 reads TGTGCCAGCAGGAATAGGGCGGGGGCGCAGTATTTT.

The chain combines TRBV4-1 with TRBJ2-2; D may be TRBD1 or TRBD2 (6 bases each). Germline-derived CDR1 and CDR2 are MGHRA and YSYEKL. V lost 1 base and J lost 9, with 9 bases in between. This CDR3 has 13 residues. The CDR3 nucleotides are TGCGCCAGCAGCCAAGTTCGGGGGCGGGAGCTGTTTTTT. It translates to CASSQVRGRELFF.

This clone was counted only a few times. The J gene is TRBJ1-5, the V gene TRBV29-1, with D maybe TRBD1 (5 bases). Germline CDR1 is SQVTM and CDR2 is ANQGSEA. Trimming removed 4 bases at V and 0 bases at J, with 13 bases between. The CDR3 contains 15 residues. CDR3 DNA: TGCAGCGTTGGGGACGCCGGTCATAGCAATCAGCCCCAGCATTTT. Amino acids: CSVGDAGHSNQPQHF.